A selection of T cell receptor beta chains follows, all from one sample in a study of beta chain features in type 1 diabetes. Some clones are missing from TCRdb's copy, which holds only in-frame ones; the method was immunoSEQ multiplex PCR. This repertoire shows about 16,000 clones, 55% found once; its top ten account for 0.45% to 0.55%. The sequenced sample consisted of stem cell memory CD4+ T cells from blood. These receptors were collected from a woman between 18 and 30 years old in good health. CDR3s include the opening cysteine and the closing phenylalanine or tryptophan. The D gene is left open where the match is weak. Some rows have no size entry. The others give once, few or many, or a class for an expanded clone.

CDR3 protein	CDR3 DNA	clone size	V gene	J gene	D gene
CAWSRQLLNTEAFF	TGTGCCTGGAGTCGACAGCTTTTGAACACTGAAGCTTTCTTT	NA	TRBV30	TRBJ1-1	NA
CASSLTGFSNQPQHF	TGCGCCAGCAGCCTGACAGGGTTTAGCAATCAGCCCCAGCATTTT	NA	TRBV10-2	TRBJ1-5	TRBD1
CASSLNSGRTYEQYF	TGTGCCAGCAGCTTGAATTCAGGGCGAACCTACGAGCAGTACTTC	NA	TRBV5-5	TRBJ2-7	NA
CASSVLDRFYTEAFF	TGTGCCAGCAGTGTTTTGGACAGGTTTTACACTGAAGCTTTCTTT	NA	TRBV2	TRBJ1-1	TRBD1
CASSEDGLGTTQETQYF	TGTGCCAGCAGTGAAGACGGGTTGGGGACTACACAAGAGACCCAGTACTTC	NA	TRBV6-1	TRBJ2-5	TRBD2
CAWSVLAGTDTQYF	TGTGCCTGGAGTGTACTAGCGGGCACAGATACGCAGTATTTT	NA	TRBV30	TRBJ2-3	TRBD2
CASSPRTGDTEAFF	TGTGCCAGCAGCCCCCGGACAGGGGACACTGAAGCTTTCTTT	few	TRBV7-8	TRBJ1-1	TRBD1
CASRSLAANTGELFF	TGTGCCAGCAGATCTCTGGCAGCGAACACCGGGGAGCTGTTTTTT	NA	TRBV6-6	TRBJ2-2	NA
CASSLESGSGYEQYF	TGTGCCAGCAGCTTAGAGTCTGGATCGGGGTACGAGCAGTACTTC	few	TRBV7-9	TRBJ2-7	NA
CAWTTSQGGNSPLHF	TGTGCCTGGACTACGAGCCAGGGAGGAAATTCACCCCTCCACTTT	NA	TRBV30	TRBJ1-6	NA
CASSKGRQGVADTQYF	TGTGCCAGCAGCAAGGGCCGGCAGGGGGTGGCGGATACGCAGTATTTT	NA	TRBV21-1	TRBJ2-3	NA
CASSTRTAASYEQYF	TGTGCCAGCAGTACGCGGACAGCAGCTTCCTACGAGCAGTACTTC	few	TRBV27	TRBJ2-7	NA
CASSGRQRGGAGYTF	TGTGCCAGCAGTGGTCGACAAAGGGGTGGCGCTGGCTACACCTTC	few	TRBV2	TRBJ1-2	NA
CAWTTGRGAGANVLTF	TGTGCCTGGACCACGGGACGGGGGGCTGGGGCCAACGTCCTGACTTTC	few	TRBV30	TRBJ2-6	TRBD2
CASSGRTGALYEQYF	TGTGCCAGCAGCGGGAGGACAGGGGCCCTTTACGAGCAGTACTTC	NA	TRBV7-2	TRBJ2-7	TRBD1
CAWGATGYTF	TGTGCCTGGGGGGCGACTGGCTACACCTTC	NA	TRBV30	TRBJ1-2	NA
CASTPRTGRTITQYF	TGTGCCAGCACCCCAAGGACAGGGAGGACAATTACGCAGTATTTT	NA	TRBV6-1	TRBJ2-3	TRBD1
CASSLTGDTEAFF	TGTGCCAGCAGTCTCACAGGGGACACTGAAGCTTTCTTT	once	TRBV2	TRBJ1-1	TRBD1
CASSPLAGVDFQETQYF	TGCGCCAGCAGCCCGCTAGCGGGTGTCGACTTTCAAGAGACCCAGTACTTC	NA	TRBV10-2	TRBJ2-5	TRBD2
CASSESQGSYGYTF	TGTGCCAGCAGTGAATCACAGGGTTCCTATGGCTACACCTTC	NA	TRBV6-5	TRBJ1-2	NA
CASSPTRGQGMYEQYF	TGCGCCAGCAGCCCCACTCGGGGACAGGGGATGTACGAGCAGTACTTC	NA	TRBV5-1	TRBJ2-7	TRBD1
CSVEQGALEQYF	TGCAGCGTCGAACAGGGGGCACTCGAGCAGTACTTC	few	TRBV29-1	TRBJ2-7	TRBD1
CASSLELAGADTQYF	TGCGCCAGCAGCTTGGAACTAGCGGGGGCAGATACGCAGTATTTT	NA	TRBV5-1	TRBJ2-3	TRBD2
CASSPTGWFAYNEQFF	TGTGCCAGCAGTCCGACTGGATGGTTTGCCTACAATGAGCAGTTCTTC	NA	TRBV14	TRBJ2-1	NA
CASSEAGVYQETQYF	TGTGCCAGCAGTGAAGCAGGGGTGTACCAAGAGACCCAGTACTTC	NA	TRBV2	TRBJ2-5	NA
CASSLGGRNTEAFF	TGTGCCAGCAGCCTGGGGGGAAGGAACACTGAAGCTTTCTTT	NA	TRBV13	TRBJ1-1	NA
CATSRVGVGAKNIQYF	TGTGCCACCAGCAGAGTAGGGGTCGGGGCCAAAAACATTCAGTACTTC	NA	TRBV15	TRBJ2-4	NA
CASSPPSFGAGEQYF	TGTGCCAGCTCACCACCGTCATTTGGGGCCGGGGAGCAGTACTTC	NA	TRBV18	TRBJ2-7	NA
CASSLMGQGVTEAFF	TGTGCCAGCAGCTTAATGGGACAGGGGGTTACTGAAGCTTTCTTT	NA	TRBV7-8	TRBJ1-1	TRBD1
CATQDRGSSYNEQFF	TGTGCCACTCAAGACAGGGGGAGCTCCTACAATGAGCAGTTCTTC	few	TRBV19	TRBJ2-1	TRBD1
CASSSGTGGREQYF	TGTGCCAGCAGTTCCGGGACAGGGGGCCGGGAGCAGTACTTC	few	TRBV6-6	TRBJ2-7	TRBD1
CASSPQAGNEQYF	TGTGCCAGCTCACCACAAGCGGGCAACGAGCAGTACTTC	medium-sized	TRBV18	TRBJ2-7	NA
CASSEVLNYGYTF	TGTGCCAGCAGTGAAGTGTTAAACTATGGCTACACCTTC	NA	TRBV6-1	TRBJ1-2	NA
CASSLGQRGTNTEAFF	TGTGCCAGCAGCTTGGGACAGAGGGGGACGAACACTGAAGCTTTCTTT	NA	TRBV5-4	TRBJ1-1	NA
CASSHSLFQETQYF	TGTGCCAGCTCACACTCTCTCTTCCAAGAGACCCAGTACTTC	NA	TRBV18	TRBJ2-5	NA
CASSGDREANQPQHF	TGTGCCAGCAGTGGCGACAGGGAGGCCAATCAGCCCCAGCATTTT	few	TRBV6-6	TRBJ1-5	TRBD1
CASSYSGGGVADTQYF	TGTGCCAGCAGTTACTCGGGAGGGGGTGTCGCAGATACGCAGTATTTT	few	TRBV6-5	TRBJ2-3	NA
CASSYRQNTGELFF	TGTGCCAGCAGCTACCGACAGAACACCGGGGAGCTGTTTTTT	NA	TRBV5-4	TRBJ2-2	NA
CASSLGGGGSYEQYF	TGTGCCAGCAGCTTAGGGGGGGGCGGCTCCTACGAGCAGTACTTC	once	TRBV7-8	TRBJ2-7	NA
CASSIAAYEQYF	TGTGCCAGCAGTATAGCGGCCTACGAGCAGTACTTC	once	TRBV7-8	TRBJ2-7	NA
CASSEAGYSYEQYF	TGTGCCAGCTCCGAAGCGGGGTACTCCTACGAGCAGTACTTC	NA	TRBV7-2	TRBJ2-7	TRBD2
CASSVDRTDEQFF	TGCGCCAGCAGCGTGGACAGGACGGATGAGCAGTTCTTC	NA	TRBV5-1	TRBJ2-1	TRBD1
CASGAGSSYEQYF	TGTGCCAGCGGAGCGGGAAGCTCCTACGAGCAGTACTTC	NA	TRBV7-9	TRBJ2-7	TRBD2
CASSSLGGTEAFF	TGTGCCAGCAGCTCTCTAGGGGGCACTGAAGCTTTCTTT	few	TRBV7-3	TRBJ1-1	NA
CASSYSRREETQYF	TGTGCCAGCAGCTATTCTCGACGGGAAGAGACCCAGTACTTC	NA	TRBV7-9	TRBJ2-5	NA
CAGSKESGYGYTF	TGCGCCGGCTCTAAGGAGTCGGGGTATGGCTACACCTTC	NA	TRBV10-2	TRBJ1-2	NA